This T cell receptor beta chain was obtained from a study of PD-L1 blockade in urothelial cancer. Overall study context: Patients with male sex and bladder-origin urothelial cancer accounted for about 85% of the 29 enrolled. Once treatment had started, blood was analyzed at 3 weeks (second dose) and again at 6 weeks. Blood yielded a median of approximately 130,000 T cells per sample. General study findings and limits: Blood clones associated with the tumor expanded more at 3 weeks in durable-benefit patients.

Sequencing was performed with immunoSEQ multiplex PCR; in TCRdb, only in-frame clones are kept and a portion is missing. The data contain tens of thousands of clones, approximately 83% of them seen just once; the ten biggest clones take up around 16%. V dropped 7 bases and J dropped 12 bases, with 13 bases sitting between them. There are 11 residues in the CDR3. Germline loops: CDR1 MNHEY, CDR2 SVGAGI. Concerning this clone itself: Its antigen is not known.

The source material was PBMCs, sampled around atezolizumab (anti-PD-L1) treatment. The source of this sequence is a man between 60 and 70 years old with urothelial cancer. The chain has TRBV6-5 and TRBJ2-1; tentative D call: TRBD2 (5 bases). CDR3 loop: CASIHDGGQFF. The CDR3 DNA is TGTGCCAGCATCCACGACGGAGGGCAGTTCTTC.